This T cell receptor beta chain was sequenced in a study of shared clonotypes between healthy human individuals. Study as a whole: Contributing individuals were a couple of females and a few males aged 18 to 49.

This clone was counted many times. It was about 0.3 ug DNA, some 28,000 T cell genomes, that went into each replicate PCR of unsorted PBMC. Original processing methods: Owing to the provision of junction-only sequences devoid of quality scores by immunoSEQ, filtering differed. TCRdb keeps only in-frame clones here, not all; method: immunoSEQ multiplex PCR. V and J calls and clone size follow that table, whereas D and trimming were derived from the DNA. The sample records some 490,000 clones, roughly 80% being singletons. V lost 6 bases, J lost 4 bases, and 6 bases stayed unmatched. The germline V gene encodes CDR1 SGHRS and CDR2 YFSETQ. The CDR3 runs to 13 residues.

This chain connects TRBV5-1 to TRBJ2-5; 7 nucleotides agree with TRBD2. The clonotype was recovered from a middle-aged woman in good health. Some clones in this sample may be carry-over from other donors' samples. Specimen: PBMCs. The CDR3 region is CASTRERGETQYF. In DNA form, the CDR3 reads TGCGCCAGCACCAGGGAGCGGGGAGAGACCCAGTACTTC.